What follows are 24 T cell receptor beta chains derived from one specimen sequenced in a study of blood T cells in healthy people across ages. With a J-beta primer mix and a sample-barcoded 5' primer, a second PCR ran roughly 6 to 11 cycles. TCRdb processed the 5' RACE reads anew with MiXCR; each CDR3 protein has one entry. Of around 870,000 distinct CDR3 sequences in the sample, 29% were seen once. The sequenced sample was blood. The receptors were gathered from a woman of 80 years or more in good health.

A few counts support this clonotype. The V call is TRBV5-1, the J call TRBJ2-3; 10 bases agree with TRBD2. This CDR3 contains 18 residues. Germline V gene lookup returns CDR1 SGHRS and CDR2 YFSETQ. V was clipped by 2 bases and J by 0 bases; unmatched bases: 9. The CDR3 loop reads CASSFGLAEIGSTDTQYF. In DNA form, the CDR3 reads TGCGCCAGCAGCTTTGGACTAGCGGAGATAGGTAGCACAGATACGCAGTATTTT.

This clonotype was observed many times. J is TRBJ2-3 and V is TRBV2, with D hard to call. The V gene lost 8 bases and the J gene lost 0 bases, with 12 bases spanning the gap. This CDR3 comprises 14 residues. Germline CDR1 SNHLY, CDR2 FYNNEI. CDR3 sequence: CASGAGLSTDTQYF. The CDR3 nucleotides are TGTGCCAGCGGTGCTGGTTTGAGCACAGATACGCAGTATTTT.

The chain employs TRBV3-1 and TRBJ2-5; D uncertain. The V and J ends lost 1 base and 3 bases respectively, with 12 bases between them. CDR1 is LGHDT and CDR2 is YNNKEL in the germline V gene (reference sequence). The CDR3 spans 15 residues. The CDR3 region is CASSQVSLGKETQYF. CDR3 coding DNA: TGTGCCAGCAGCCAAGTTTCTTTGGGGAAAGAGACCCAGTACTTC.

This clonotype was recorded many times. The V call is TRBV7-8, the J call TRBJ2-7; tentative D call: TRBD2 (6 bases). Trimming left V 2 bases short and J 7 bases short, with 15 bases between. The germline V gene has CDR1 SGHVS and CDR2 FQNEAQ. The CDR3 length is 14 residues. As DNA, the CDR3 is TGTGCCAGCAGCTTATCGGGAGAACCTCTGGAGCAGTACTTC. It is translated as CASSLSGEPLEQYF. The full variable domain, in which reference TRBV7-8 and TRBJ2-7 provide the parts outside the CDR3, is GAGVSQSPRYKVAKRGQDVALRCDPISGHVSLFWYQQALGQGPEFLTYFQNEAQLDKSGLPSDRFFAERPEGSVSTLKIQRTQQEDSAVYLCASSLSGEPLEQYFGPGTRLTVT.

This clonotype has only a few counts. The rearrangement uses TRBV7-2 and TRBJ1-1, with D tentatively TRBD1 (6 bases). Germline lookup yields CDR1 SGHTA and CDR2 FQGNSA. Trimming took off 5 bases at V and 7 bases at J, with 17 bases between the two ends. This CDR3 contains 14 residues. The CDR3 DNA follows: TGTGCCAGCAGCCCGAGTCGGACAGTGGATGAAGCTTTCTTT. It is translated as CASSPSRTVDEAFF.

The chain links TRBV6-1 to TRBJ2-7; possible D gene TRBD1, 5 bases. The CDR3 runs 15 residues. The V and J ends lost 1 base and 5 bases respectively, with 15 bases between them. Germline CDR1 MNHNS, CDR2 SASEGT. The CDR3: CASSEGGRDIDEQYF. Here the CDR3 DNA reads TGTGCCAGCAGTGAAGGAGGCAGGGATATTGACGAGCAGTACTTC.

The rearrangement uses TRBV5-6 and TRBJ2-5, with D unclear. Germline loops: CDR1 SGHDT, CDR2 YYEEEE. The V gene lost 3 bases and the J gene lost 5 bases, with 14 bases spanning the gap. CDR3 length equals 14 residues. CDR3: CASSSTPKEETQYF. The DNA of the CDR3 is TGTGCCAGCAGCTCCACTCCTAAGGAGGAGACCCAGTACTTC. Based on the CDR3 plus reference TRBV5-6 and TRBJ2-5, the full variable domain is DAGVTQSPTHLIKTRGQQVTLRCSPKSGHDTVSWYQQALGQGPQFIFQYYEEEERQRGNFPDRFSGHQFPNYSSELNVNALLLGDSALYLCASSSTPKEETQYFGPGTRLLVL.

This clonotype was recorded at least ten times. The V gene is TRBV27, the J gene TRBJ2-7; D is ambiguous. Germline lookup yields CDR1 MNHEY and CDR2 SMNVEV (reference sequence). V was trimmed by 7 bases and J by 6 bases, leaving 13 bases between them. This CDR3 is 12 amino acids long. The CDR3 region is CASKFGAGEQYF. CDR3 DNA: TGTGCCAGCAAATTCGGAGCAGGCGAGCAGTACTTC.

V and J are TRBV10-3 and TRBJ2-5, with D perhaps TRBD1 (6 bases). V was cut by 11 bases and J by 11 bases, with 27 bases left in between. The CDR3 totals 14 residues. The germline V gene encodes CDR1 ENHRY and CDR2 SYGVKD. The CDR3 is CAPTKGEGTHGQYF. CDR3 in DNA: TGTGCCCCAACGAAGGGGGAAGGGACCCATGGGCAGTACTTC.

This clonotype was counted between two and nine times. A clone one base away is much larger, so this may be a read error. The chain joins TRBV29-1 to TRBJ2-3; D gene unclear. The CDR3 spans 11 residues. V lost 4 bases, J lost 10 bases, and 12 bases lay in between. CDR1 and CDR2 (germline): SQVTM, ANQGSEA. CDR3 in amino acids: CSVVRRPAQYF. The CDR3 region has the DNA TGCAGCGTTGTGCGGCGACCGGCGCAGTATTTT.

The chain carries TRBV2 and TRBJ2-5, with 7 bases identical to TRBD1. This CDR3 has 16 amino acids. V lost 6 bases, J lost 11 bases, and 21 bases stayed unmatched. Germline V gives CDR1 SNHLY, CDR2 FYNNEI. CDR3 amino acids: CASRLNRGAPYNEQYF. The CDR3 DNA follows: TGTGCCAGCAGACTAAACAGGGGTGCACCCTACAATGAGCAGTACTTC.

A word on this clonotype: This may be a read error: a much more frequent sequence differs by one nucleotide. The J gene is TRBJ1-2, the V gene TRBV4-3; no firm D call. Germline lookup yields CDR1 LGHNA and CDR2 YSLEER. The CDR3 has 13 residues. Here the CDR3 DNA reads TGCGCCGGCAGCCAAGAGGGAAACTATGGCTACACCTTC. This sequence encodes CAGSQEGNYGYTF.

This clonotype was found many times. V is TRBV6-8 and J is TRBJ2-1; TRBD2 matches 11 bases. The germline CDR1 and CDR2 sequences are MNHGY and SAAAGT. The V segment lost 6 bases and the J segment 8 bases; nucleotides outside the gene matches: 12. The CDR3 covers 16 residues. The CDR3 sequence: CASSLSGGALWDEQFF. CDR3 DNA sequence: TGTGCCAGCAGCCTTAGCGGGGGGGCATTATGGGATGAGCAGTTCTTC.

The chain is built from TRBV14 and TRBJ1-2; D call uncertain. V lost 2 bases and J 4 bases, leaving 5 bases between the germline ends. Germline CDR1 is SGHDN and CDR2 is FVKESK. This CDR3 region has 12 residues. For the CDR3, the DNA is TGTGCCAGCAGCCAACAAAGCTATGGCTACACCTTC. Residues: CASSQQSYGYTF.

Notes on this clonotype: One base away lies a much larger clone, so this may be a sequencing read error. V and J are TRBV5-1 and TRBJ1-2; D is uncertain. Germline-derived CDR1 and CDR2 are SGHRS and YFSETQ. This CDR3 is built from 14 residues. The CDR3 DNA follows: TGCACCAGCAGCCCCTGGGAGTCTAACTATGGCTACACCTTC. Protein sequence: CTSSPWESNYGYTF.

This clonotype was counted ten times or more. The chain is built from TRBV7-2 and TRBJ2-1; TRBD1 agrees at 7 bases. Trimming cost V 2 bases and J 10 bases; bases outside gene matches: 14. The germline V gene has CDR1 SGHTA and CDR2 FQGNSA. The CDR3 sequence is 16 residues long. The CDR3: CASSLSPQGSSEEQFF. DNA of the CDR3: TGTGCCAGCAGCTTAAGCCCACAGGGGTCTTCTGAAGAGCAGTTCTTC.

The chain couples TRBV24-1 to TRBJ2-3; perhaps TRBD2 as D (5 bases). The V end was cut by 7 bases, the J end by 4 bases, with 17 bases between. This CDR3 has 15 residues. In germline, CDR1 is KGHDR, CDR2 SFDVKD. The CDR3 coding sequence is TGTGCCACCAGGGAATCACGGGGTCACGCAGATACGCAGTATTTT. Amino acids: CATRESRGHADTQYF.

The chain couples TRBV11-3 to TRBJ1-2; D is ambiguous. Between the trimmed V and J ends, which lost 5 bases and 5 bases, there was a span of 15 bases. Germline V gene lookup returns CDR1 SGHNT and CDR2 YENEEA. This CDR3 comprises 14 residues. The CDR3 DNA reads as TGTGCCAGCAGCGCTGATCCCTATCCTTATGGCTACACCTTC. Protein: CASSADPYPYGYTF.

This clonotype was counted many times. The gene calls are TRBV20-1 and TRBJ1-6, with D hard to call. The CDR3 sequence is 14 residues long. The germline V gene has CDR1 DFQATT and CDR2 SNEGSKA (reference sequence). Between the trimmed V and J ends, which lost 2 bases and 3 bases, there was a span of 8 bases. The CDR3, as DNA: TGCAGTGCTAGACAGGCCCTCTATAATTCACCCCTCCACTTT. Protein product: CSARQALYNSPLHF.

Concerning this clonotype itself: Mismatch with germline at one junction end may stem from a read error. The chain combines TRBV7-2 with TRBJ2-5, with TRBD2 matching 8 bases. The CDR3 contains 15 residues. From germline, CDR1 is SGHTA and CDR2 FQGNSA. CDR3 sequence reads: CVSISYSGGTNEQYF. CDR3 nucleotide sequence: TGTGTCAGCATCTCCTACTCGGGAGGGACCAATGAGCAGTACTTC.

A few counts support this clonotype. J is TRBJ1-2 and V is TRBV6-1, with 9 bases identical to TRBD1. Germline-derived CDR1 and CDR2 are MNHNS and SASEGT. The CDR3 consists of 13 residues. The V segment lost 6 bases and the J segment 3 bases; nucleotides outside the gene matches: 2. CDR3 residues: CASRGTGHYGYTF. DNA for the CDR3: TGTGCCAGCAGGGGGACAGGGCACTATGGCTACACCTTC.

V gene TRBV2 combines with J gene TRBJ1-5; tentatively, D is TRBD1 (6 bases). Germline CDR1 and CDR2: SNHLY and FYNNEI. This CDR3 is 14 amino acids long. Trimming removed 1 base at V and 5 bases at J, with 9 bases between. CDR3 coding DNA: TGTGCCAGCAGTGAAGGCAGGGGTTATCAGCCCCAGCATTTT. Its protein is CASSEGRGYQPQHF.

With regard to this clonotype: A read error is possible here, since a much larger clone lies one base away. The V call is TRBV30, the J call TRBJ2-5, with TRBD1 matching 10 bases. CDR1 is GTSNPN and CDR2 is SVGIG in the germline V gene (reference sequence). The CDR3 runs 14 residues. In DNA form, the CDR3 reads TGTGCCAGGAGTAGACAGGGGGCCAAGGAGACCCAGTACTTC. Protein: CARSRQGAKETQYF.

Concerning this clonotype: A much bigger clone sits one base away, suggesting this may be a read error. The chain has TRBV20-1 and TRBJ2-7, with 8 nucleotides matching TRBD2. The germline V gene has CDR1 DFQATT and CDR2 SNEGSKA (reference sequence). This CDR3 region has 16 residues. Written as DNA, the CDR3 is TGCAGTGCTAGGTCCGTGGCGGGGGGCGGTAGCTACGGGCAGTACTTC. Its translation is CSARSVAGGGSYGQYF.